The TCR beta chain under discussion was sequenced for a study of cytomegalovirus exposure and HLA in healthy donors. The CDR3 length is 13 residues. Deletions cut 7 bases from V and 7 bases from J, with 16 bases between. Germline V gene data show CDR1 as LNHDA and CDR2 as SQIVND (reference sequence). PCR employed 60 Vbeta and 13 Jbeta primers. Sequenced by immunoSEQ multiplex PCR; TCRdb stores in-frame clones only, minus some. The sample comprises about 90,000 clones, 85% to 90% of which are singletons, and roughly 2.3% rests with the top ten. The chain links TRBV19 to TRBJ1-2; weak D call: TRBD1 (5 bases). The clonotype originates from a man aged 18 to 29 in good health and CMV-seronegative. The sequencing input was PBMCs. The CDR3 reads CASNTGGVRGYTF. The CDR3 DNA reads as TGTGCCAGTAACACCGGGGGGGTTCGTGGCTACACCTTC.